The 27 T cell receptor beta chains below come from one sample, sequenced in a study of blood T cell repertoires in COVID-19. Profiling relied on immunoSEQ multiplex PCR, and the TCRdb table lists in-frame clones only, not all of them. The sample includes about 80,000 clones, 65% to 85% of them seen just once. The specimen sequenced was peripheral blood. Receptors were obtained from a man between 65 and 79 years old with active or convalescent COVID-19.

This chain links TRBV2 with TRBJ2-3; 7 bases agree with TRBD1. Trimming removed 5 bases from V and 0 bases from J; junction bases left unmatched: 2. The CDR3 totals 14 residues. CDR1 and CDR2 (germline): SNHLY, FYNNEI. The CDR3 DNA is TGTGCCAGCAGTCCGGGACAGAGCACAGATACGCAGTATTTT. It codes for CASSPGQSTDTQYF.

The rearrangement uses TRBV5-1 and TRBJ1-1; perhaps TRBD1 as D (5 bases). Germline V CDR1 and CDR2: SGHRS, YFSETQ. The CDR3 length is 12 residues. V dropped 4 bases and J dropped 7 bases, with 11 bases sitting between them. The CDR3 is CASSGAGLEAFF. CDR3 nucleotide sequence: TGCGCCAGCAGCGGGGCCGGGCTTGAAGCTTTCTTT.

The V call is TRBV5-4, the J call TRBJ2-2; D may be TRBD2 (5 bases). From germline, CDR1 is SGHNT and CDR2 YYREEE (reference sequence). CDR3 length: 15 amino acids. Deletions cut 4 bases from V and 3 bases from J, with 13 bases between. CDR3 loop: CASSPTVLDTGELFF. In DNA, the CDR3 is TGTGCCAGCAGCCCAACCGTACTAGACACCGGGGAGCTGTTTTTT.

The chain joins TRBV5-6 to TRBJ2-7; 10 bases map to TRBD2. V lost 4 bases, J lost 2 bases, and 9 bases stayed unmatched. The germline CDR1 and CDR2 sequences are SGHDT and YYEEEE. The CDR3 contains 16 residues. CDR3 in amino acids: CASSRIIAGGTYEQYF. DNA of the CDR3: TGTGCCAGCAGCCGGATAATAGCGGGGGGAACCTACGAGCAGTACTTC.

The rearrangement links TRBV9 to TRBJ2-7, with D perhaps matching TRBD2 (5 bases). V lost 2 bases, J lost 9 bases, and 18 bases lay in between. Per the germline V gene, CDR1 is SGDLS and CDR2 is YYNGEE. This CDR3 comprises 14 residues. The CDR3 protein is CASSVNIGKYRQYF. For the CDR3, the DNA is TGTGCCAGCAGCGTCAATATCGGGAAATACAGGCAGTACTTC. The full variable domain, its missing parts supplied by reference TRBV9 and TRBJ2-7, is DSGVTQTPKHLITATGQRVTLRCSPRSGDLSVYWYQQSLDQGLQFLIQYYNGEERAKGNILERFSAQQFPDLHSELNLSSLELGDSALYFCASSVNIGKYRQYFGPGTRLTVT.

The chain combines TRBV28 with TRBJ2-7, with a weak D call TRBD2 (6 bases). There are 12 residues in the CDR3. V was clipped by 3 bases and J by 12 bases, with 15 bases between them. Looked up from germline, CDR1 is MDHEN and CDR2 is SYDVKM. DNA for the CDR3: TGTGCCAGCAGTTTGATCGGGGAGGTTCGGTACTTC. Residues: CASSLIGEVRYF. Using reference TRBV28 and TRBJ2-7 for the parts outside the CDR3, the full variable domain is DVKVTQSSRYLVKRTGEKVFLECVQDMDHENMFWYRQDPGLGLRLIYFSYDVKMKEKGDIPEGYSVSREKKERFSLILESASTNQTSMYLCASSLIGEVRYFGPGTRLTVT.

The chain is built from TRBV10-3 and TRBJ1-2; TRBD1 matches at 10 bases. J was trimmed by 7 bases and V by 7 bases; bases with no gene match: 9. The CDR3 is 14 residues long. Per the germline V gene, CDR1 is ENHRY and CDR2 is SYGVKD. The CDR3 DNA follows: TGTGCCATCACCCCGGGACAGGGGTTCGGTGGCTACACCTTC. As protein: CAITPGQGFGGYTF.

This chain connects TRBV9 to TRBJ2-3, with 8 positions matching TRBD1. CDR1 and CDR2 from the germline V gene are SGDLS and YYNGEE. V lost 4 bases and J lost 2; bases outside the gene matches: 9. There are 16 residues in the CDR3. CDR3 DNA sequence: TGTGCCAGCAGCCCAGCCGGGACAGGCAACACAGATACGCAGTATTTT. This codes for CASSPAGTGNTDTQYF.

A word on this clone: This same CDR3 is encoded by further DNA sequences in the sample. This chain's CDR3 is CASLGGNSPLHF. CDR3 bases: TGTGCCAGCCTAGGCGGAAATTCACCCCTCCACTTT. The V gene is TRBV28, the J gene TRBJ1-6; D is uncertain. V was clipped by 8 bases and J by 7 bases, with 9 bases between them. The germline gives CDR1 MDHEN, CDR2 SYDVKM. The length of the CDR3 is 12 residues.

This clone was observed a handful of times. The V call is TRBV30, the J call TRBJ1-5; D is uncertain. V was shortened by 2 bases and J by 4 bases, with 15 bases between the two germline ends. The CDR3 covers 15 residues. Germline CDR1 is GTSNPN and CDR2 is SVGIG (reference sequence). The CDR3 coding sequence is TGTGCCTGGAGTAATCTGAACCTCGGGAATCAGCCCCAGCATTTT. Protein: CAWSNLNLGNQPQHF.

This sequence joins TRBV28 and TRBJ1-2; TRBD1 might be the D (5 bases). Germline CDR1 reads MDHEN; CDR2 reads SYDVKM. The CDR3 covers 15 residues. V lost 2 bases to trimming and J lost 5 bases, with 15 bases between them. The CDR3 loop reads CASSLSRSGRYGYTF. The CDR3, as DNA: TGTGCCAGCAGTTTAAGTAGGTCAGGGCGATATGGCTACACCTTC.

Only one count was recorded for this clone. The chain uses TRBV10-3 and TRBJ2-3; 10 bases match TRBD1. CDR1 is ENHRY and CDR2 is SYGVKD in the germline V gene. CDR3 length equals 16 residues. Trimming removed 2 bases from V and 5 bases from J; junction bases left unmatched: 7. In DNA, the CDR3 is TGTGCCATCAGTGAGACAAGACAGGGGGCGGGAGATACGCAGTATTTT. This translates into CAISETRQGAGDTQYF.

V usage is TRBV18 and J usage is TRBJ2-5, with TRBD1 as a possible D gene (6 bases). Trimming stripped 3 bases from V and 1 base from J, with 12 bases between. CDR3 length equals 15 residues. Germline V gene data show CDR1 as KGHSH and CDR2 as LQKENI. CDR3 in DNA: TGTGCCAGCTCACCGTATTCGACAGGCCAAGAGACCCAGTACTTC. Translated, it gives CASSPYSTGQETQYF.

This rearrangement joins TRBV5-1 to TRBJ2-5; no reliable D call. V was shortened by 4 bases and J by 1 base, with 8 bases between the two germline ends. There are 13 residues in the CDR3. Germline V CDR1 and CDR2: SGHRS, YFSETQ. In nucleotides, the CDR3 is TGCGCCAGCAGCAGAAACACCCAAGAGACCCAGTACTTC. Translating gives CASSRNTQETQYF.

Written as DNA, the CDR3 is TGTGCCAGTAGTATTTGGGGTAGGGGGCATGAGCAGTTCTTC. This gives the protein CASSIWGRGHEQFF. V usage is TRBV19 and J usage is TRBJ2-1, with 7 positions matching TRBD1. This CDR3 contains 14 residues. The germline gives CDR1 LNHDA, CDR2 SQIVND (reference sequence). The V and J ends lost 3 bases and 8 bases, in that order; junction bases with no gene match: 7. The variable domain in full, completed from reference TRBV19 and TRBJ2-1, reads DGGITQSPKYLFRKEGQNVTLSCEQNLNHDAMYWYRQDPGQGLRLIYYSQIVNDFQKGDIAEGYSVSREKKESFPLTVTSAQKNPTAFYLCASSIWGRGHEQFFGPGTRLTVL.

The chain uses TRBV7-6 and TRBJ2-1, with TRBD2 matching over 12 bases. V trimming: 3 bases; J trimming: 6 bases; junction bases outside the gene matches: 3. The germline CDR1 and CDR2 sequences are SGHVS and FNYEAQ. CDR3 length: 15 residues. The CDR3: CASSFLAGGSNEQFF. The DNA for the CDR3 is TGTGCCAGCAGCTTTCTAGCGGGGGGGTCCAATGAGCAGTTCTTC.

This clone was observed a few times. The chain combines TRBV28 with TRBJ1-5, with 7 bases lining up with TRBD1. This CDR3 is built from 16 residues. Germline CDR1 and CDR2: MDHEN and SYDVKM. Trimming cost V 2 bases and J 1 base; bases outside gene matches: 5. The CDR3 sequence is CASSLRGQPSNQPQHF. In DNA, the CDR3 is TGTGCCAGCAGTTTAAGGGGACAGCCAAGCAATCAGCCCCAGCATTTT.

This chain connects TRBV5-4 to TRBJ2-7, with D tentatively TRBD2 (6 bases). The CDR3 has 16 residues. The germline CDR1 and CDR2 sequences are SGHNT and YYREEE (reference sequence). Trimming left V 1 base short and J 2 bases short, with 16 bases between. This chain's CDR3 is CASSLRRQAGTYEQYF. As DNA, the CDR3 is TGTGCCAGCAGCTTGAGGCGGCAAGCGGGCACCTACGAGCAGTACTTC.

The chain joins TRBV7-9 to TRBJ2-3, with a tentative D call TRBD1 (6 bases). The CDR3 length is 16 residues. Trimming shortened V by 3 bases and J by 6 bases, and 19 bases separated the two germline ends. The V gene's germline CDR1 is SEHNR and CDR2 FQNEAQ (reference sequence). The CDR3 DNA follows: TGTGCCAGCAGCTTGTACGGAGCCACCCAGGGGGATACGCAGTATTTT. Protein: CASSLYGATQGDTQYF.

The chain employs TRBV9 and TRBJ1-2; the D is unclear. The CDR3 totals 13 residues. CDR1 and CDR2 from the germline V gene are SGDLS and YYNGEE. Deletions cut 0 bases from V and 6 bases from J, with 9 bases between. CDR3 residues: CASSVGSGDGYTF. CDR3 nucleotide sequence: TGTGCCAGCAGCGTAGGATCCGGGGATGGCTACACCTTC.

The CDR3 DNA follows: TGTGCCAGCAGCTCGACTAGCGGGGGGCCCTACGAGCAGTACTTC. It is translated as CASSSTSGGPYEQYF. The chain couples TRBV13 to TRBJ2-7; TRBD2 matches 13 bases. CDR3 length equals 15 residues. V was pared by 4 bases and J by 2 bases, with 2 bases of the junction left unmatched. The germline gives CDR1 PRHDT, CDR2 FYEKMQ (reference sequence).

V gene TRBV6-5 combines with J gene TRBJ1-3; no reliable D call. This CDR3 has 15 amino acids. CDR1 and CDR2 (germline): MNHEY, SVGAGI. Trimming left V 8 bases short and J 0 bases short, with 14 bases between. This chain's CDR3 is CASAQKDSSGNTIYF. CDR3 nucleotide sequence: TGTGCCAGCGCTCAAAAGGACTCCTCTGGAAACACCATATATTTT.

The chain uses TRBV5-1 and TRBJ1-2; 10 bases match TRBD1. V lost 4 bases, J lost 8 bases, and 8 bases stayed unmatched. Germline CDR1 is SGHRS and CDR2 is YFSETQ. This CDR3 comprises 14 residues. In DNA, the CDR3 is TGCGCCAGCAGCGGGGACAGGGGTATGGAAGGCTACACCTTC. Translating it yields CASSGDRGMEGYTF. Full variable domain (remainder filled in from reference TRBV5-1 and TRBJ1-2): KAGVTQTPRYLIKTRGQQVTLSCSPISGHRSVSWYQQTPGQGLQFLFEYFSETQRNKGNFPGRFSGRQFSNSRSEMNVSTLELGDSALYLCASSGDRGMEGYTFGSGTRLTVV.

This clone was seen more than once but under ten times. The chain joins TRBV19 to TRBJ1-6, with 9 bases matching TRBD1. Trimming cost V 9 bases and J 4 bases; bases outside gene matches: 16. CDR1 and CDR2 from the germline V gene are LNHDA and SQIVND (reference sequence). This CDR3 spans 18 amino acids. CDR3 region: CARKPGQGSPQYNSPLHF. CDR3 nucleotides: TGTGCCAGAAAACCGGGACAGGGTTCACCCCAATATAATTCACCCCTCCACTTT. The variable domain in full, completed from reference TRBV19 and TRBJ1-6, reads DGGITQSPKYLFRKEGQNVTLSCEQNLNHDAMYWYRQDPGQGLRLIYYSQIVNDFQKGDIAEGYSVSREKKESFPLTVTSAQKNPTAFYLCARKPGQGSPQYNSPLHFGNGTRLTVT.

This chain links TRBV2 with TRBJ2-5; 9 bases match TRBD1. Germline lookup yields CDR1 SNHLY and CDR2 FYNNEI. Trimming cost V 6 bases and J 1 base; bases outside gene matches: 6. This CDR3 comprises 15 residues. The CDR3 reads CASRGTGSPQETQYF. CDR3 DNA sequence: TGTGCCAGCAGAGGGACAGGGTCCCCCCAAGAGACCCAGTACTTC.

The rearrangement links TRBV6-5 to TRBJ2-6, with 7 bases lining up with TRBD1. CDR1 MNHEY and CDR2 SVGAGI come from the germline V gene. The CDR3 length is 15 residues. V lost 7 bases and J lost 2; bases outside the gene matches: 5. DNA of the CDR3: TGTGCCAGCACTAGACAGGGAACTGGGGCCAACGTCCTGACTTTC. This gives the protein CASTRQGTGANVLTF.

The rearrangement joins TRBV6-6 to TRBJ1-2; 7 nucleotides align to TRBD1. Germline CDR1 MNHNY, CDR2 SVGAGI (reference sequence). The junction had 3 bases not matched to a gene; V was cut back by 8 bases and J by 6 bases. CDR3 length equals 11 residues. DNA for the CDR3: TGTGCCAGCTCGACAGGGAATGGCTACACCTTC. This sequence encodes CASSTGNGYTF.